This TCR beta chain derives from a study of shared clonotypes between healthy human individuals. Study information: Researchers drew samples from two women and a few men aged 18 to 49. Study results and limitations: As a rule, naive subsets had a larger estimated richness than memory subsets.

Adult Caucasians living in Nashville, Tennessee made up all of the donors. Concerning this clone itself: As yet, its antigen is unknown.

Samples underwent the assay at deep level. TCRdb's copy holds only in-frame clones and misses some; the assay was immunoSEQ multiplex PCR. Of about 2.3 million clones in the sample, roughly 92% were seen once. The CDR3 spans 12 residues. Germline lookup yields CDR1 SQVTM and CDR2 ANQGSEA. With 7 bases removed from V and 1 base from J, the gap between germline ends came to 10 bases. Sequences were obtained from naive CD4+ T cells from PBMCs. Stated subset: CD45RA+ positively selected. This rearrangement joins TRBV29-1 to TRBJ1-2; no clear D gene. This clonotype was obtained from a man younger than 30 in good health. Some clones in this sample may be carry-over from other donors' samples. The CDR3 DNA follows: TGCAGCGCCCAGCAGCGTAACTATGGCTACACCTTC. Amino acid sequence: CSAQQRNYGYTF.